These T cell receptor beta chains were read from a single sample in a study of blood T cell repertoires in COVID-19. Libraries were prepared by immunoSEQ multiplex PCR; TCRdb keeps only in-frame clonotypes and omits some of them. In the table there are about 98,000 clones, approximately 81% of which are singletons. Material for sequencing was peripheral blood. These receptors were taken from a woman of 80 years or more with acute or convalescent COVID-19. CDR3s include the opening cysteine and the closing phenylalanine or tryptophan. A D gene is named only where the DNA matches it firmly. Expanded clones get a size class; other rows say once, few or many, or leave the size out.

length: 15
D: .
J: TRBJ2-2
V: TRBV5-8
size: .
DNA: TGTGCCAGCAGCCCGGGACTTATGAACACCGGGGAGCTGTTTTTT
CDR3: CASSPGLMNTGELFF

length: 12
D: .
J: TRBJ1-2
V: TRBV30
size: .
DNA: TGTGCCTGGAGTGTACGAAGGGGTGGCTACACCTTC
CDR3: CAWSVRRGGYTF

length: 11
D: TRBD1
J: TRBJ1-1
V: TRBV6-5
size: .
DNA: TGTGCCAGCAGCTACAGGGGCGAAGCTTTCTTT
CDR3: CASSYRGEAFF

length: 15
D: .
J: TRBJ1-1
V: TRBV6-2/TRBV6-3
size: .
DNA: TGTGCCAGCAGCCCCGGGGACACCGGTAACACTGAAGCTTTCTTT
CDR3: CASSPGDTGNTEAFF

length: 18
D: .
J: TRBJ1-6
V: TRBV5-6
size: .
DNA: TGTGCCAGCAGCGAATTTAATGGAGTTGGGGGCCGTAATTCACCCCTCCACTTT
CDR3: CASSEFNGVGGRNSPLHF

length: 13
D: TRBD1
J: TRBJ1-2
V: TRBV13
size: .
DNA: TGTGCCAGCACCTTCGACAGGGGAAATGGCTACACCTTC
CDR3: CASTFDRGNGYTF

length: 14
D: TRBD2
J: TRBJ2-7
V: TRBV2
size: .
DNA: TGTGCCAGCGGGTCCTTGTCGGGGGGAAATGAGCAGTACTTC
CDR3: CASGSLSGGNEQYF

length: 12
D: .
J: TRBJ1-5
V: TRBV27
size: few
DNA: TGTGCCAGCAGTTCTACTAATCAGCCCCAGCATTTT
CDR3: CASSSTNQPQHF

length: 13
D: TRBD1
J: TRBJ1-5
V: TRBV5-1
size: .
DNA: TGCGCCAGCAGCGCAGAAACAGGGGGTACGCGGCATTTT
CDR3: CASSAETGGTRHF

length: 15
D: .
J: TRBJ1-2
V: TRBV5-5
size: .
DNA: TGTGCCAGCAGCTTGTATCAGGGACGGGGGTATGGCTACACCTTC
CDR3: CASSLYQGRGYGYTF

length: 12
D: .
J: TRBJ1-2
V: TRBV28
size: medium-sized
DNA: TGTGCCAGCAGTTTAAACTCGGAGGGCTACACCTTC
CDR3: CASSLNSEGYTF

length: 14
D: .
J: TRBJ1-4
V: TRBV7-9
size: .
DNA: TGTGCCAGCAGCCCCGGGGTGGGTAATGAAAAACTGTTTTTT
CDR3: CASSPGVGNEKLFF

length: 15
D: TRBD1
J: TRBJ2-5
V: TRBV27
size: .
DNA: TGTGCCAGCAGTTTGCCCGGGACAGGGGTCGAGACCCAGTACTTC
CDR3: CASSLPGTGVETQYF

length: 15
D: TRBD1
J: TRBJ1-4
V: TRBV10-3
size: .
DNA: TGTGCCATCAGTCCCGGGGACAGGGAGCCTGAAAAACTGTTTTTT
CDR3: CAISPGDREPEKLFF

length: 17
D: .
J: TRBJ1-1
V: TRBV21-1
size: .
DNA: TGTGCCAACCCAGTGGGGCCAGACCAGTTTATGAACACTGAAGCTTTCTTT
CDR3: CANPVGPDQFMNTEAFF

length: 15
D: .
J: TRBJ2-6
V: TRBV2
size: .
DNA: TGTGCCAGCAGTCTACAGGGTACCGGGGCCAACGTCCTGACTTTC
CDR3: CASSLQGTGANVLTF

length: 15
D: TRBD1
J: TRBJ1-5
V: TRBV28
size: .
DNA: TGTGCCAGCAGTCGGCTCGGGACAGGGAATCAGCCCCAGCATTTT
CDR3: CASSRLGTGNQPQHF

length: 18
D: TRBD2
J: TRBJ2-1
V: TRBV5-4
size: few
DNA: TGTGCCAGCAGCCGGGGGACTAGCGGGGGGATCGGAAACAATGAGCAGTTCTTC
CDR3: CASSRGTSGGIGNNEQFF

length: 17
D: TRBD2
J: TRBJ2-3
V: TRBV2
size: .
DNA: TGTGCCAGCAGTGGTCCGGGACTAGCGGCCCCTGGGGATACGCAGTATTTT
CDR3: CASSGPGLAAPGDTQYF

length: 14
D: TRBD2
J: TRBJ2-3
V: TRBV20-1
size: few
DNA: TGCAGTGCCAGTGCGGGGGGGGCCCAAGATACGCAGTATTTT
CDR3: CSASAGGAQDTQYF

length: 15
D: .
J: TRBJ1-3
V: TRBV6-6
size: .
DNA: TGTGCCAGCAGGTGGGGGGTTAGCTCTGGAAACACCATATATTTT
CDR3: CASRWGVSSGNTIYF

length: 14
D: .
J: TRBJ1-6
V: TRBV5-1
size: .
DNA: TGCGCCAGCAGCGATGGGGCCGCAAATTCACCCCTCCACTTT
CDR3: CASSDGAANSPLHF

length: 16
D: .
J: TRBJ1-1
V: TRBV24-1
size: .
DNA: TGTGCCACCAGTGATGCCGGGGATGTCCCGAACACTGAAGCTTTCTTT
CDR3: CATSDAGDVPNTEAFF

length: 19
D: TRBD1
J: TRBJ1-6
V: TRBV5-1
size: .
DNA: TGCGCCAGCAGCTTGGGACAGGGTTGGTTCAGGGAGAAGAGGTCACCCCTCCACTTT
CDR3: CASSLGQGWFREKRSPLHF

length: 13
D: .
J: TRBJ1-1
V: TRBV5-5
size: .
DNA: TGTGCCAGCAGCTTTTTAGGCAACGAGGCAGCTTTCTTT
CDR3: CASSFLGNEAAFF

length: 16
D: TRBD2
J: TRBJ2-5
V: TRBV6-5
size: .
DNA: TGTGCCAGCAGTTTTCATTTTAGCGGGGGGCGTGAGACCCAGTACTTC
CDR3: CASSFHFSGGRETQYF

length: 12
D: .
J: TRBJ1-2
V: TRBV6-6
size: .
DNA: TGTGCCAGCAGTCGCCGACAGTGGGGCTACACCTTC
CDR3: CASSRRQWGYTF

length: 13
D: TRBD1
J: TRBJ2-5
V: TRBV6-5
size: .
DNA: TGTGCCAGCAGGCCGGGACAGACGGAGACCCAGTACTTC
CDR3: CASRPGQTETQYF

length: 16
D: .
J: TRBJ2-7
V: TRBV7-9
size: .
DNA: TGTGCCAGCAGCTTAGCGACCAGGGGTTCTATGGGGGAGCAGTACTTC
CDR3: CASSLATRGSMGEQYF

length: 16
D: TRBD2
J: TRBJ2-5
V: TRBV10-3
size: .
DNA: TGTGCCATCAGCCCGGGACTAGCGGGGGGGCAAGAGACCCAGTACTTC
CDR3: CAISPGLAGGQETQYF

length: 15
D: .
J: TRBJ1-5
V: TRBV5-6
size: .
DNA: TGTGCCAGCAGCTTGTACAGGCGTAGCAATCAGCCCCAGCATTTT
CDR3: CASSLYRRSNQPQHF

length: 14
D: .
J: TRBJ1-2
V: TRBV6-1
size: .
DNA: TGTGCCAGCAGTGAAACAAGCAGGGCAGGGGGCTACACCTTC
CDR3: CASSETSRAGGYTF

length: 15
D: .
J: TRBJ1-4
V: TRBV5-1
size: .
DNA: TGCGCCAGCAGCTTGGTCGGCAGGGGTGATGAAAAACTGTTTTTT
CDR3: CASSLVGRGDEKLFF

length: 13
D: .
J: TRBJ2-3
V: TRBV19
size: .
DNA: TGTGCCAGTAGTATTTCGTATCCAGATACGCAGTATTTT
CDR3: CASSISYPDTQYF

length: 15
D: TRBD2
J: TRBJ2-5
V: TRBV28
size: .
DNA: TGTGCCAGCACCTCACCCCAGCGGGGGCAAGAGACCCAGTACTTC
CDR3: CASTSPQRGQETQYF

length: 14
D: .
J: TRBJ1-6
V: TRBV18
size: .
DNA: TGTGCCAGCTCACCACGACTAGATGGTTCACCCCTCCACTTT
CDR3: CASSPRLDGSPLHF